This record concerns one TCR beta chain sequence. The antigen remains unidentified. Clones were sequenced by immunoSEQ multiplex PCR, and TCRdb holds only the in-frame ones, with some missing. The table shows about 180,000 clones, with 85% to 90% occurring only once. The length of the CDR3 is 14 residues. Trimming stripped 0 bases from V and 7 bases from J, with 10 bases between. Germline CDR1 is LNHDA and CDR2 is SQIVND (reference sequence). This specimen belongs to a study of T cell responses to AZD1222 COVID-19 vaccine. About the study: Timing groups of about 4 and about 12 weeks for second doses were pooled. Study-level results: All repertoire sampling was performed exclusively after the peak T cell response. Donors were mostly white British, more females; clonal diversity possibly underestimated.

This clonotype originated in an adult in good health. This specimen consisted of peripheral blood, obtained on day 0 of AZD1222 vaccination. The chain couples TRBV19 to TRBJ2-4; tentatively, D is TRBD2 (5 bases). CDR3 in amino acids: CASSIDHRGNIQYF. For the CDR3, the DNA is TGTGCCAGTAGTATAGACCACAGAGGGAACATTCAGTACTTC.